This passage covers 19 T cell receptor beta chains from one sample sequenced in a study of CD8+ T cells in alopecia areata. Extraction of RNA preceded its reverse transcription into cDNA, which served as the sequencing template. Produced via immunoSEQ multiplex PCR; TCRdb's table is partial and in-frame only. This table has under 250,000 clones, approximately 52% appearing once. The sample consisted of CD4+ T cells sorted from blood, taken at week 0. Receptors were obtained from a human donor with alopecia areata.

This rearrangement joins TRBV6-4 to TRBJ2-2, with a possible D match to TRBD1 (5 bases). Trimming removed 4 bases from V and 0 bases from J, with 9 bases in between. The CDR3 has 15 residues. Germline CDR1 is MRHNA and CDR2 is SNTAGT. The CDR3 sequence is CASSGRVTNTGELFF. The DNA of the CDR3 is TGTGCCAGCAGTGGCAGGGTCACGAACACCGGGGAGCTGTTTTTT.

The chain joins TRBV11-2 to TRBJ2-1, with 7 bases that match TRBD2. The CDR3 consists of 17 residues. J lost 7 bases, V lost 1 base, and 13 bases had no gene match. CDR1 and CDR2 from the germline V gene are SGHAT and FQNNGV. CDR3 loop: CASSLVRGRGMRNEQFF. CDR3 coding DNA: TGTGCCAGCAGCTTAGTACGTGGGAGGGGTATGAGAAATGAGCAGTTCTTC.

This chain links TRBV30 with TRBJ2-2; 7 bases align to TRBD2. The V gene end was trimmed by 7 bases and the J gene end by 5 bases; junction bases not matched to a gene: 19. The CDR3 runs to 17 residues. Germline V gene data show CDR1 as GTSNPN and CDR2 as SVGIG (reference sequence). CDR3 in amino acids: CASRTRSPTFGTGELFF. The DNA for the CDR3 is TGTGCCTCAAGGACTAGAAGCCCCACCTTTGGGACCGGGGAGCTGTTTTTT.

The count of this clone is one. The gene calls are TRBV30 and TRBJ2-5, with 9 bases fitting TRBD2. Germline lookup yields CDR1 GTSNPN and CDR2 SVGIG (reference sequence). The V and J ends lost 6 bases and 4 bases, in that order; junction bases with no gene match: 3. The CDR3 loop spans 12 amino acids. CDR3 sequence reads: CACSAGGETQYF. In DNA, the CDR3 is TGTGCCTGTTCAGCGGGAGGAGAGACCCAGTACTTC.

The genes are TRBV29-1 and TRBJ1-2; 11 nucleotides line up with TRBD1. Germline V gives CDR1 SQVTM, CDR2 ANQGSEA. With 7 bases clipped from V and 7 bases from J, the junction kept 11 bases outside the gene matches. The CDR3 spans 14 residues. Here the CDR3 DNA reads TGCAGCGCATCCGGGACAGGGGGTCGAGGTGGCTACACCTTC. Encoded protein: CSASGTGGRGGYTF.

The chain couples TRBV6-4 to TRBJ1-5, with 9 bases that match TRBD1. CDR1 and CDR2 from the germline V gene are MRHNA and SNTAGT. J lost 2 bases, V lost 7 bases, and 18 bases had no gene match. The CDR3 loop spans 19 amino acids. CDR3 sequence: CASTYPRTGDSGGNQPQHF. The CDR3 DNA reads as TGTGCCAGCACCTACCCAAGGACAGGGGACAGTGGTGGCAATCAGCCCCAGCATTTT.

V is TRBV29-1 and J is TRBJ2-1; no clear D. The CDR3 covers 12 residues. Germline V lookup: CDR1 SQVTM, CDR2 ANQGSEA. V lost 3 bases to trimming and J lost 6 bases, with 9 bases between them. The CDR3 protein is CSVEEWSNEQFF. As DNA, the CDR3 is TGCAGCGTTGAGGAGTGGTCCAATGAGCAGTTCTTC.

The table lists this clone with a few counts. The chain combines TRBV5-5 with TRBJ2-2, with 10 bases identical to TRBD2. Germline values: CDR1 SGHKS, CDR2 YYEKEE (reference sequence). J gave up 0 bases and V 3 bases, and 2 bases lay outside the gene matches. This CDR3 is built from 16 residues. The CDR3 here is CASSSGTSANTGELFF. CDR3 in DNA: TGTGCCAGCAGCTCGGGGACTAGCGCGAACACCGGGGAGCTGTTTTTT.

The V gene is TRBV29-1, the J gene TRBJ1-2; D unclear. The V and J ends lost 4 bases and 8 bases respectively, with 17 bases between them. This CDR3 spans 13 amino acids. In germline, CDR1 is SQVTM, CDR2 ANQGSEA. The CDR3 here is CSVAGRTMVGYTF. CDR3 in DNA: TGCAGCGTTGCTGGCAGAACTATGGTAGGCTACACCTTC.

The chain is built from TRBV25-1 and TRBJ1-3; D remains ambiguous. Between the trimmed V and J ends, which lost 0 bases and 0 bases, there was a span of 12 bases. Per the germline V gene, CDR1 is MGHDK and CDR2 is SYGVNS. The CDR3 contains 17 residues. In nucleotides, the CDR3 is TGTGCCAGCAGTGAATATCGAGGGAACAGCTCTGGAAACACCATATATTTT. Protein: CASSEYRGNSSGNTIYF.

This chain links TRBV19 with TRBJ1-5, with 7 bases lining up with TRBD1. Germline V gene sequence: CDR1 LNHDA, CDR2 SQIVND (reference sequence). The CDR3 runs to 15 residues. The junction had 4 bases not matched to a gene; V was cut back by 3 bases and J by 2 bases. The CDR3: CASSMTGSGNQPQHF. In DNA form, the CDR3 reads TGTGCCAGTAGTATGACAGGGTCGGGCAATCAGCCCCAGCATTTT.

This clone has more than one count but fewer than ten. The chain recombines TRBV5-6 with TRBJ2-1, with D perhaps matching TRBD2 (5 bases). Germline CDR1 reads SGHDT; CDR2 reads YYEEEE. The CDR3 covers 15 residues. With 4 bases removed from V and 0 bases from J, the gap between germline ends came to 11 bases. The CDR3 bases are TGTGCCAGCAGCACCAGCGGTCGCTCCTACAATGAGCAGTTCTTC. Its protein product is CASSTSGRSYNEQFF.

This clone occurred a few times. The gene calls are TRBV29-1 and TRBJ2-3, with 9 bases matching TRBD1. CDR1 is SQVTM and CDR2 is ANQGSEA in the germline V gene. CDR3 length equals 14 residues. Trimming removed 6 bases from V and 3 bases from J; junction bases left unmatched: 7. The CDR3 protein is CSVDRGALTDTQYF. Here the CDR3 DNA reads TGCAGCGTGGACAGGGGCGCCTTGACAGATACGCAGTATTTT.

This clone was detected only a few times. The chain recombines TRBV12-5 with TRBJ2-3; 9 bases align to TRBD2. V trimming: 2 bases; J trimming: 0 bases; junction bases outside the gene matches: 9. Per the germline V gene, CDR1 is LGHNT and CDR2 is FRNRAP. The CDR3 runs to 18 residues. The CDR3 protein is CASGLSPGTSISTDTQYF. The CDR3 DNA reads TGTGCTAGTGGTTTGTCCCCCGGGACTAGCATTAGCACAGATACGCAGTATTTT. Combining the CDR3 with reference TRBV12-5 and TRBJ2-3 gives the whole variable domain DARVTQTPRHKVTEMGQEVTMRCQPILGHNTVFWYRQTMMQGLELLAYFRNRAPLDDSGMPKDRFSAEMPDATLATLKIQPSEPRDSAVYFCASGLSPGTSISTDTQYFGPGTRLTVL.

This chain links TRBV9 with TRBJ1-2; D may be TRBD1 (6 bases). The CDR3 is made up of 15 amino acids. CDR1 SGDLS and CDR2 YYNGEE come from the germline V gene. V was pared by 4 bases and J by 0 bases, with 13 bases between. The DNA for the CDR3 is TGTGCCAGCAGCCCGAGGACAGCCCCTAACTATGGCTACACCTTC. Its protein is CASSPRTAPNYGYTF. Full variable domain (outside the CDR3, taken from reference TRBV9 and TRBJ1-2): DSGVTQTPKHLITATGQRVTLRCSPRSGDLSVYWYQQSLDQGLQFLIQYYNGEERAKGNILERFSAQQFPDLHSELNLSSLELGDSALYFCASSPRTAPNYGYTFGSGTRLTVV.

The V gene is TRBV5-1, the J gene TRBJ1-5, with a tentative D call TRBD1 (5 bases). The germline V gene has CDR1 SGHRS and CDR2 YFSETQ. V lost 4 bases to trimming and J lost 5 bases, with 16 bases between them. This CDR3 has 15 amino acids. CDR3 sequence reads: CASSTGQGDYQPQHF. CDR3 in DNA: TGCGCCAGCAGCACGGGCCAAGGGGATTATCAGCCCCAGCATTTT.

The chain uses TRBV7-9 and TRBJ2-5; D gene uncertain. CDR3 length: 13 amino acids. Germline V lookup: CDR1 SEHNR, CDR2 FQNEAQ (reference sequence). Trimming took 5 bases from V and 2 from J, leaving 9 bases between them. CDR3 coding DNA: TGTGCCAGCAGCGAGGCGGATCAAGAGACCCAGTACTTC. Residues: CASSEADQETQYF.

The gene calls are TRBV2 and TRBJ2-3; D is unresolved. The CDR3 loop spans 12 amino acids. Trimming took off 2 bases at V and 5 bases at J, with 5 bases between the two ends. Germline assignment: CDR1 SNHLY and CDR2 FYNNEI. CDR3 amino acids: CASSEPLDTQYF. Written as DNA, the CDR3 is TGTGCCAGCAGTGAACCCTTAGATACGCAGTATTTT. The complete variable domain, with remaining parts taken from reference TRBV2 and TRBJ2-3, reads EPEVTQTPSHQVTQMGQEVILRCVPISNHLYFYWYRQILGQKVEFLVSFYNNEISEKSEIFDDQFSVERPDGSNFTLKIRSTKLEDSAMYFCASSEPLDTQYFGPGTRLTVL.

In this sample, this clone turned up a few times. Here the CDR3 DNA reads TGCGCCAGCAGCACTCAAGGGCAGCCTTCCGCTGGGGCCAACGTCCTGACTTTC. Residues: CASSTQGQPSAGANVLTF. This chain joins TRBV5-1 and TRBJ2-6; D is unresolved. Germline values: CDR1 SGHRS, CDR2 YFSETQ. CDR3 length equals 18 residues. V was pared by 4 bases and J by 2 bases, with 19 bases between.